Listed here are 9 T cell receptor beta chains from one sample, sequenced in a study of T-cell memory formation after mild COVID-19. TCRdb reprocessed the 5' RACE reads with MiXCR, giving one entry per CDR3 protein. The data contain tens of thousands of distinct CDR3 sequences, about 14% of them singletons. The specimen was PBMCs or a T cell subset sorted from them (not recorded which). Receptor source: an adult woman who had mild COVID-19 (a few samples of this study predate the infection). Cell type and time point are not known.

At least ten counts were recorded for this clonotype. This chain uses TRBV10-3 with TRBJ2-1; 12 bases map to TRBD2. Germline CDR1 and CDR2: ENHRY and SYGVKD. The CDR3 length is 15 residues. Trimming took 4 bases from V and 4 from J; bases not matched to a gene: 2. CDR3 nucleotide sequence: TGTGCCATCAGTGGAGGACTAGCGGGGTACAATGAGCAGTTCTTC. The encoded protein is CAISGGLAGYNEQFF.

This chain joins TRBV6-5 and TRBJ2-5, with D perhaps matching TRBD2 (6 bases). This CDR3 is built from 15 residues. In germline, CDR1 is MNHEY, CDR2 SVGAGI. The V end lost 2 bases, the J end lost 4 bases, and 14 bases lay between the germline ends. For the CDR3, the DNA is TGTGCCAGCAGTTACCCTCCCGGGAGCTTAGAGACCCAGTACTTC. Translated, it gives CASSYPPGSLETQYF.

This clonotype was counted between two and nine times. Here the CDR3 reads CASSLDLGQLSYEQYF. The DNA for the CDR3 is TGTGCCAGCAGCTTAGATCTGGGACAGCTCTCCTACGAGCAGTACTTC. The chain employs TRBV11-3 and TRBJ2-7, with 7 nucleotides matching TRBD1. Trimming at V came to 0 bases and at J to 0 bases, leaving 5 bases not matched to a gene. CDR3 length: 16 residues. Germline CDR1 and CDR2: SGHNT and YENEEA.

In its sample, this clonotype was seen a few times. V gene TRBV12-3 or TRBV12-4 combines with J gene TRBJ2-7; D is possibly TRBD1 (5 bases). The CDR3 sequence is 15 residues long. Trimming removed 6 bases at V and 7 bases at J, with 22 bases between. CDR3 region: CASRDAQALLWEQYF. DNA of the CDR3: TGTGCCAGCAGAGACGCACAGGCCCTGCTATGGGAGCAGTACTTC.

This chain joins TRBV20-1 and TRBJ2-7, with D unresolved. Per germline, CDR1 DFQATT and CDR2 SNEGSKA (reference sequence). CDR3 length: 14 amino acids. The germline V and J ends were trimmed by 3 bases and 5 bases, with 17 bases remaining between them. CDR3 region: CSARAVGEGDEQYF. The CDR3 DNA follows: TGCAGTGCTAGGGCGGTTGGGGAAGGCGACGAGCAGTACTTC.

This clonotype has more than one count but fewer than ten. The rearrangement joins TRBV7-3 to TRBJ2-1; 14 bases are shared with TRBD2. CDR3 size: 16 residues. Germline CDR1 reads SGHTA; CDR2 reads FQGTGA. J was trimmed by 8 bases and V by 4 bases; bases with no gene match: 7. CDR3 DNA: TGTGCCAGCAGCTCGATGACTAGCGGGGGGGCTGATGAGCAGTTCTTC. Its translation: CASSSMTSGGADEQFF.

The rearrangement joins TRBV20-1 to TRBJ1-5; no clear D gene. This CDR3 is built from 15 residues. Germline lookup yields CDR1 DFQATT and CDR2 SNEGSKA (reference sequence). V dropped 1 base and J dropped 4 bases, with 14 bases sitting between them. DNA for the CDR3: TGCAGTGCTAGAGCGTCCCGCGAGCGGAATCAGCCCCAGCATTTT. Translation gives CSARASRERNQPQHF.

The genes are TRBV7-6 and TRBJ2-5, with 10 bases fitting TRBD2. CDR1 is SGHVS and CDR2 is FNYEAQ in the germline V gene. The CDR3 extends over 16 amino acids. The trim removed 0 bases at V and 5 bases at J, leaving 6 bases unmatched. CDR3 coding DNA: TGTGCCAGCAGCTTAGCTAGCGGGGGGCCGCCGGAGACCCAGTACTTC. This gives the protein CASSLASGGPPETQYF.

The V gene is TRBV20-1, the J gene TRBJ2-1, with 12 bases identical to TRBD2. The V gene end was trimmed by 0 bases and the J gene end by 4 bases; junction bases not matched to a gene: 4. CDR1 DFQATT and CDR2 SNEGSKA come from the germline V gene (reference sequence). The CDR3 is 16 amino acids. The CDR3 DNA follows: TGCAGTGCTAGAGACCTAGCGGGAGGGCCGTACAATGAGCAGTTCTTC. Translation gives CSARDLAGGPYNEQFF.